This T cell receptor (beta chain) was recorded in a study of T-cell reconstitution after alpha-beta-depleted transplantation in children. There are many counts of this clonotype. V dropped 4 bases and J dropped 0 bases, with 9 bases sitting between them. CDR3 size: 13 residues. Germline V gives CDR1 SQVTM, CDR2 ANQGSEA. For TCRbeta, the library was prepared with unique molecular identifiers. In TCRdb, the PCR reads were re-called with MiXCR into one record per CDR3 protein. The top ten clones hold 1.1% of a sample with around 600,000 distinct CDR3 sequences, around 17% of them seen once. The receptor's source is a human donor who donated a stem cell graft to a child with acute myeloid leukemia. The sample here was PBMCs from the stem cell graft donor, taken from the stem cell graft. The rearrangement links TRBV29-1 to TRBJ1-1, with D unclear. CDR3 loop: CSVAPKMNTEAFF. In nucleotides, the CDR3 is TGCAGCGTTGCTCCAAAGATGAACACTGAAGCTTTCTTT.